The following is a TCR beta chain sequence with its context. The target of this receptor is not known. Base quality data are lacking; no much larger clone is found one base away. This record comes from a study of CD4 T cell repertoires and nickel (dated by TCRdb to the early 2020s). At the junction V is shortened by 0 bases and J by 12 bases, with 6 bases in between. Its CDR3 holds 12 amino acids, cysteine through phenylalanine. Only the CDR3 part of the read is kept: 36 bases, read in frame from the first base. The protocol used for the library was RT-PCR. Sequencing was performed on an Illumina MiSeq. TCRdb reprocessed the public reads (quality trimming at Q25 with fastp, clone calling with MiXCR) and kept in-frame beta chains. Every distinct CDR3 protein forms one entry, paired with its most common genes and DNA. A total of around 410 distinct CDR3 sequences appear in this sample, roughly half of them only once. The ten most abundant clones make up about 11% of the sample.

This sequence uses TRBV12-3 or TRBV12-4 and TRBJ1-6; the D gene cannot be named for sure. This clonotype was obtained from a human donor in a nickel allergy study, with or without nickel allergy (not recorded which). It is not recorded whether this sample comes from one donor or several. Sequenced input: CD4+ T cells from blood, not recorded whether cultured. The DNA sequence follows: TGTGCCAGCAGTTTAGCCACGGGACCCCTCCACTTT. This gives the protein CASSLATGPLHF.